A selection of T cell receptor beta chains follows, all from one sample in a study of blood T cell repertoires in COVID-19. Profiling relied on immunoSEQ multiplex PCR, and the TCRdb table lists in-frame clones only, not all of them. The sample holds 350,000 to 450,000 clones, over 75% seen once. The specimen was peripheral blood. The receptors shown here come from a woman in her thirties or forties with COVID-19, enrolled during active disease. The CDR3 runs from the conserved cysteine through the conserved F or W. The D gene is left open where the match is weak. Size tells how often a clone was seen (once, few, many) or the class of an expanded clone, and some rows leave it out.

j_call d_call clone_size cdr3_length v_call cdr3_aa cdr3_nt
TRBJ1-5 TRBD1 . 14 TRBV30 CAWGTGLSNQPQHF TGTGCCTGGGGGACAGGGCTTAGCAATCAGCCCCAGCATTTT
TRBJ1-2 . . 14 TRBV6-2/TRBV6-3 CASSYPETGYGYTF TGTGCCAGCAGTTACCCGGAGACAGGCTATGGCTACACCTTC
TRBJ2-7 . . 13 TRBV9 CASSQGQIYEQYF TGTGCCAGCAGCCAGGGCCAGATCTACGAGCAGTACTTC
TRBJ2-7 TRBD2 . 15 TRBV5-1 CASSPGTSGRGEQYF TGCGCCAGCAGCCCCGGGACTAGCGGAAGGGGGGAGCAGTACTTC
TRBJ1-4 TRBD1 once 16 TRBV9 CASSGTPGTGFSGLFF TGTGCCAGCAGCGGAACCCCGGGGACAGGGTTTTCCGGACTGTTTTTT
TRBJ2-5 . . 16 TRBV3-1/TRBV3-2 CASSQGSPGLGETQYF TGTGCCAGCAGCCAAGGATCCCCAGGGTTGGGGGAGACCCAGTACTTC
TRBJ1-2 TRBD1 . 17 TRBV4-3 CASSQDLTGTGAGGYTF TGCGCCAGCAGCCAAGATCTTACTGGGACAGGGGCGGGTGGCTACACCTTC
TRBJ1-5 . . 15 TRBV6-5 CASRAQTVMNQPQHF TGTGCCAGCAGGGCACAAACAGTTATGAATCAGCCCCAGCATTTT
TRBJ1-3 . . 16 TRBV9 CASSVFDSPTGNTIYF TGTGCCAGCAGCGTTTTCGACAGCCCTACTGGAAACACCATATATTTT
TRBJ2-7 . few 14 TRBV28 CASSLVVRAHEQYF TGTGCCAGCAGTTTAGTCGTCAGGGCACACGAGCAGTACTTC
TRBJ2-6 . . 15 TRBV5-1 CASVPGVTGANVLTF TGCGCCAGCGTCCCCGGGGTGACTGGGGCCAACGTCCTGACTTTC
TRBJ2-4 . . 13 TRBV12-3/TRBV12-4 CASSLAQDPFQYF TGTGCCAGCAGTTTAGCACAGGACCCCTTTCAGTACTTC
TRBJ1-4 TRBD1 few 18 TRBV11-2 CASSPTLTPGTGREKLFF TGTGCCAGCAGTCCAACCCTTACCCCCGGGACAGGGCGTGAAAAACTGTTTTTT
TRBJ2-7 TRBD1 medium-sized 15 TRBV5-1 CASSAWTGLGYEQYF TGCGCCAGCAGCGCTTGGACAGGGTTAGGGTACGAGCAGTACTTC
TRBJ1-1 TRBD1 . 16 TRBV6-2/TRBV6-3 CASSYRGQVGLAEAFF TGTGCCAGCAGTTACCGCGGACAGGTGGGTTTAGCTGAAGCTTTCTTT
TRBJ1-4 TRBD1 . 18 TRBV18 CASSPQQGDRGTNEKLFF TGTGCCAGCTCACCACAACAGGGGGACCGGGGGACTAATGAAAAACTGTTTTTT
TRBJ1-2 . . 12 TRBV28 CASSFSAGGYTF TGTGCCAGCAGTTTCAGCGCGGGTGGCTACACCTTC
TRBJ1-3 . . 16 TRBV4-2 CASSQDLGGTGNTIYF TGTGCCAGCAGCCAAGATCTCGGGGGGACTGGAAACACCATATATTTT
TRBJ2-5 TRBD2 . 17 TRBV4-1 CASSQVFSGGIQETQYF TGCGCCAGCAGCCAAGTATTTAGCGGGGGGATCCAAGAGACCCAGTACTTC
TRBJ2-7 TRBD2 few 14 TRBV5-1 CASSSSGVAYEQYF TGCGCCAGCAGCTCTAGCGGGGTGGCCTACGAGCAGTACTTC
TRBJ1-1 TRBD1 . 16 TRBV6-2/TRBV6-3 CASSFPKGASDTEAFF TGTGCCAGCAGTTTTCCAAAGGGGGCTAGTGACACTGAAGCTTTCTTT
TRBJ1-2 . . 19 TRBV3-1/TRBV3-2 CASSQVILVEDGESYGYTF TGTGCCAGCAGCCAAGTCATTCTGGTCGAGGACGGGGAGAGCTATGGCTACACCTTC
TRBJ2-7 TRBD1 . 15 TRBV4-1 CASSQVGDRGYEQYF TGCGCCAGCAGCCAAGTAGGGGACAGGGGGTACGAGCAGTACTTC
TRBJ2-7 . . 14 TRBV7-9 CASSLPENPYEQYF TGTGCCAGCAGCTTACCCGAGAATCCCTACGAGCAGTACTTC
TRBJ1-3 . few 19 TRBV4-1 CASSQEPGGAPGSGNTIYF TGCGCCAGCAGCCAAGAACCGGGGGGGGCCCCCGGCTCTGGAAACACCATATATTTT
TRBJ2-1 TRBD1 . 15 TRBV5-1 CASSSGTGLDNEQFF TGCGCCAGCAGCTCCGGGACAGGGCTCGACAATGAGCAGTTCTTC
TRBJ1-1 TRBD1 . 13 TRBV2 CASSERQGAEAFF TGTGCCAGCAGTGAAAGGCAGGGGGCTGAAGCTTTCTTT
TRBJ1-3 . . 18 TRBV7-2 CASSFQFPTGESGNTIYF TGTGCCAGCAGCTTCCAATTCCCAACAGGCGAATCTGGAAACACCATATATTTT
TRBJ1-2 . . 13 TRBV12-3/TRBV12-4 CASSSGVWYGYTF TGTGCCAGCAGTTCCGGTGTGTGGTATGGCTACACCTTC